Presented here are 3 T cell receptor beta chains from one specimen sequenced in a study of cytomegalovirus exposure and HLA in healthy donors. PCR primers comprised 60 Vbeta and 13 Jbeta primers. TCRdb's table, derived via immunoSEQ multiplex PCR, lists solely in-frame clones and lacks some. The sample lists some 110,000 clones; around 79% were seen once. Material for sequencing was PBMCs. Receptor source: a man aged 55-75 years in good health and CMV-seronegative.

There are a few counts of this clone. The chain links TRBV9 to TRBJ1-2, with no clear D. There are 16 residues in the CDR3. CDR1 is SGDLS and CDR2 is YYNGEE in the germline V gene. Trimming pared 4 bases from V and 3 bases from J, leaving 19 bases between. DNA for the CDR3: TGTGCCAGCAGCCCTCGCGGGGATCCGGAATACTATGGCTACACCTTC. It is translated as CASSPRGDPEYYGYTF. Drawing the rest from reference TRBV9 and TRBJ1-2, the complete variable domain is DSGVTQTPKHLITATGQRVTLRCSPRSGDLSVYWYQQSLDQGLQFLIQYYNGEERAKGNILERFSAQQFPDLHSELNLSSLELGDSALYFCASSPRGDPEYYGYTFGSGTRLTVV.

V gene TRBV6-1 combines with J gene TRBJ1-1, with 7 bases identical to TRBD1. The CDR3 has 14 residues. Germline CDR1 and CDR2: MNHNS and SASEGT. V was clipped by 6 bases and J by 3 bases; unmatched bases: 7. The CDR3 nucleotides read TGTGCCAGCAGACAGACAGGGTCTTACACTGAAGCTTTCTTT. This translates into CASRQTGSYTEAFF.

This rearrangement joins TRBV4-3 to TRBJ1-2, with no clear D. CDR1 is LGHNA and CDR2 is YSLEER in the germline V gene. The V end was cut by 0 bases, the J end by 6 bases, with 17 bases between. The length of the CDR3 is 16 residues. Written as DNA, the CDR3 is TGCGCCAGCAGCCAAGAACCACTCCAGAGGAATGATGGCTACACCTTC. Residues: CASSQEPLQRNDGYTF.